This T cell receptor beta chain is from a study of identical twins' blood T cells. A remark on this clonotype: Its target is not known.

MiXCR, applied by TCRdb to the 5' RACE reads, yields one record per CDR3 protein. Altogether roughly 380,000 distinct CDR3 sequences are present, 25% to 35% being singletons, with the ten largest covering about 6%. Germline V lookup: CDR1 LGHNT, CDR2 FRNRAP. CDR3 length: 17 residues. Trimming pared 0 bases from V and 11 bases from J, leaving 25 bases between. Reared together, all three twin pairs probably met the same infectious agents and vaccines. Study-wide results and caveats: Even for out-of-frame TCRbeta, twins reportedly shared V gene usage much more than unrelated donors. Mainly, cloneset size products determined shared clonotypes, twins included.

The specimen was PBMCs. The sequence was collected from a woman aged 18 to 50 in good health. The V gene is TRBV12-5, the J gene TRBJ1-1, with D possibly TRBD1 on 5 matching bases. The CDR3 region is CASGLVVGGPFLDGAFF. CDR3 sequence (DNA): TGTGCTAGTGGTTTGGTAGTGGGGGGTCCGTTTCTCGATGGCGCTTTCTTT.